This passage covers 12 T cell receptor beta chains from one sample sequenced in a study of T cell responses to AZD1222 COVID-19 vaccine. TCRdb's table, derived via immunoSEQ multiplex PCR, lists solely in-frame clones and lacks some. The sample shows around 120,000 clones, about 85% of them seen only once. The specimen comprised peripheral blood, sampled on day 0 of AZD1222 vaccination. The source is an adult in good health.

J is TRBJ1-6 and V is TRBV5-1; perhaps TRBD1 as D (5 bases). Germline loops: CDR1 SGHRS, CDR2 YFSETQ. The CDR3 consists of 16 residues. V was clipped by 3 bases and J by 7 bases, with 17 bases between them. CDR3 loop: CASSSSSTGENSPLHF. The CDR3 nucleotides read TGCGCCAGCAGCTCTTCCTCGACGGGGGAAAATTCACCCCTCCACTTT.

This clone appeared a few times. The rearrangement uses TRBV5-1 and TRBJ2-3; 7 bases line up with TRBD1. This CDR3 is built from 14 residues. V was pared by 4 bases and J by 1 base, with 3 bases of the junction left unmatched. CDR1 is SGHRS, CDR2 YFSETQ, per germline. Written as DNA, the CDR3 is TGCGCCAGCAGCCCTGGACAGGGCACAGATACGCAGTATTTT. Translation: CASSPGQGTDTQYF. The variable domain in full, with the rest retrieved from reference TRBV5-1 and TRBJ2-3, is KAGVTQTPRYLIKTRGQQVTLSCSPISGHRSVSWYQQTPGQGLQFLFEYFSETQRNKGNFPGRFSGRQFSNSRSEMNVSTLELGDSALYLCASSPGQGTDTQYFGPGTRLTVL.

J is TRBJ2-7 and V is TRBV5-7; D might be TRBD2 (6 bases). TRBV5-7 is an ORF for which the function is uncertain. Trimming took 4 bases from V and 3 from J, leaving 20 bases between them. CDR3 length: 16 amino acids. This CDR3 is CASSPGPGVGRYEQYF. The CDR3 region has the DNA TGTGCCAGCAGCCCGGGGCCGGGAGTGGGGCGCTACGAGCAGTACTTC.

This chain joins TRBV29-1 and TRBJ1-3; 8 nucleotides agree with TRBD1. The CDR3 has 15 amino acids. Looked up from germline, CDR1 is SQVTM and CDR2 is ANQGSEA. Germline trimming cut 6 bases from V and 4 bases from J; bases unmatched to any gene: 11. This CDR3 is CSVASGQGGGNTIYF. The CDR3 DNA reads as TGCAGCGTGGCTTCCGGACAGGGCGGAGGAAACACCATATATTTT.

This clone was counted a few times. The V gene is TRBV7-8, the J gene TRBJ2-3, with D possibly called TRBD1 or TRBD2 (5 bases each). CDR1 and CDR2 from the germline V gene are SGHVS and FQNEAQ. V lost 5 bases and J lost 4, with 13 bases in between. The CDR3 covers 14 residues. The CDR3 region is CASSPPGRADTQYF. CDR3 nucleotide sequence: TGTGCCAGCAGCCCCCCGGGGCGAGCAGATACGCAGTATTTT.

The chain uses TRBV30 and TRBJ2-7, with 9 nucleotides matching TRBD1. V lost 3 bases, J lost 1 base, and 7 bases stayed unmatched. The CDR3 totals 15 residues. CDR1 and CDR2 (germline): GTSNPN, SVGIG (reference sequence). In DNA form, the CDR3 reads TGTGCCTGGAGGCGCGGGACAGGGTATTCCTACGAGCAGTACTTC. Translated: CAWRRGTGYSYEQYF. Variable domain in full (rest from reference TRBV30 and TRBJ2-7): SQTIHQWPATLVQPVGSPLSLECTVEGTSNPNLYWYRQAAGRGLQLLFYSVGIGQISSEVPQNLSASRPQDRQFILSSKKLLLSDSGFYLCAWRRGTGYSYEQYFGPGTRLTVT.

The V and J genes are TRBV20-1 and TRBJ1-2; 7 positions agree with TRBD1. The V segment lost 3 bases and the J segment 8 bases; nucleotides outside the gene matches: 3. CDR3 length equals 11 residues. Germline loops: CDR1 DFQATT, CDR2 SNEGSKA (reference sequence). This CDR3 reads CSASGTEGYTF. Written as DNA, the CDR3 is TGCAGTGCTAGCGGGACAGAGGGCTACACCTTC.

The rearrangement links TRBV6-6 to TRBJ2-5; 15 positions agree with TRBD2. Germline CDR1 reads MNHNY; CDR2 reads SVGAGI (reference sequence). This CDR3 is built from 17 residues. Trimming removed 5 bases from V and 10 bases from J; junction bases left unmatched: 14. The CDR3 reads CASSPRTSGRGGEGQYF. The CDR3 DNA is TGTGCCAGCAGTCCCCGGACTAGCGGGAGGGGGGGAGAGGGCCAGTACTTC.

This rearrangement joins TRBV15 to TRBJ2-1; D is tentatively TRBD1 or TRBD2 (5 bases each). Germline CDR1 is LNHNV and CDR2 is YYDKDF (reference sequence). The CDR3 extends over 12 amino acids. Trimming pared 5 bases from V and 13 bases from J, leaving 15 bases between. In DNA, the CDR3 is TGTGCCACCAGCGTGAGGGGCACAGATCAGTTCTTC. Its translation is CATSVRGTDQFF.

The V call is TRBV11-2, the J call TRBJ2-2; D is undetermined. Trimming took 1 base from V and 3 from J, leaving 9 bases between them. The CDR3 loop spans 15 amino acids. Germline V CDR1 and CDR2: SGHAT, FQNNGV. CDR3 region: CASSLASTHTGELFF. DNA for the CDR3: TGTGCCAGCAGCTTAGCCAGTACCCACACCGGGGAGCTGTTTTTT.

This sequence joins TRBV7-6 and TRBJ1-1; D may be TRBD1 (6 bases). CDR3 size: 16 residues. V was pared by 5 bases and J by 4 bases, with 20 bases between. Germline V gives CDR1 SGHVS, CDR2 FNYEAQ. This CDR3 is CASSLTQGTQATEAFF. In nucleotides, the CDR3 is TGTGCCAGCAGCCTTACCCAGGGGACTCAGGCCACTGAAGCTTTCTTT.

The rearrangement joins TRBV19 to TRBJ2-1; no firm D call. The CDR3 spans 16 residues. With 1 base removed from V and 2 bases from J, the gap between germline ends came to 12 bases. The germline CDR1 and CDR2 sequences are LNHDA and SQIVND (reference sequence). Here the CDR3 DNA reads TGTGCCAGTAGTATAGTCTTCGGATTAGCCTACAATGAGCAGTTCTTC. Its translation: CASSIVFGLAYNEQFF.